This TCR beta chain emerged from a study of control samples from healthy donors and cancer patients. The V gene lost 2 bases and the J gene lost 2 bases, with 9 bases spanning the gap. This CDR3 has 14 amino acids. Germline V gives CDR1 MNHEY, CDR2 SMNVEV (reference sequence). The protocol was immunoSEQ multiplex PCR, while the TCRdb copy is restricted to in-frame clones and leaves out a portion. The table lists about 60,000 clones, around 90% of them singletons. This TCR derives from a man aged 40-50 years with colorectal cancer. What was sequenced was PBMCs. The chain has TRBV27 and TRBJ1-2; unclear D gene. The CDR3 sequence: CASSLGPKNYGYTF. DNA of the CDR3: TGTGCCAGCAGTTTAGGCCCCAAGAACTATGGCTACACCTTC.